Listed below are T cell receptor beta chains from one sample, sequenced in a study of blood T cell repertoires in COVID-19. Clones were read by immunoSEQ multiplex PCR, and TCRdb kept only the in-frame ones, dropping some. The data contain 200,000 to 300,000 clones, more than 75% of them singletons. Sequences were obtained from peripheral blood. The source is a man aged 40-55 years who had recovered from COVID-19. Both conserved end residues are part of each CDR3. The D gene is left open where the match is weak. Rows may omit the clone size; those that give it use once, few, many or a size class.

NA,TRBV9,TRBJ1-5,NA,TGTGCCAGCAGCGTGACAGATAGCAATCAGCCCCAGCATTTT,CASSVTDSNQPQHF
NA,TRBV3-1/TRBV3-2,TRBJ2-5,TRBD1,TGTGCCAGCAGCCAGTCCAGGGGGTCAGAGACCCAGTACTTC,CASSQSRGSETQYF
NA,TRBV2,TRBJ2-5,TRBD1,TGTGCCAGTATATCAGGGGGATTTCAAGAGACCCAGTACTTC,CASISGGFQETQYF
NA,TRBV19,TRBJ2-1,TRBD2,TGTGCCAGTAGTATCCTACTAGCGGGAGGAACCAATGAGCAGTTCTTC,CASSILLAGGTNEQFF
NA,TRBV2,TRBJ2-5,TRBD1,TGTGCCAGCAGTGAAGGGGGACAGGGAGCGGAGACCCAGTACTTC,CASSEGGQGAETQYF
once,TRBV5-1,TRBJ2-5,NA,TGCGCCAGCACCTCGAGAGGGGGGGCTTTGGAGACCCAGTACTTC,CASTSRGGALETQYF
NA,TRBV6-2/TRBV6-3,TRBJ2-1,TRBD1,TGTGCCAGCAGTTACTCGGGACAGTACAATGAGCAGTTCTTC,CASSYSGQYNEQFF
NA,TRBV5-1,TRBJ2-1,TRBD2,TGCGCCAGCAGCACCACGGGACTAGCGGGAACTAATGAGCAGTTCTTC,CASSTTGLAGTNEQFF
NA,TRBV27,TRBJ1-3,NA,TGTGCCAGCAGTTTCCTCAGCGACCACTCTGGAAACACCATATATTTT,CASSFLSDHSGNTIYF
NA,TRBV9,TRBJ1-1,NA,TGTGCCAGCAGCCCAAAAGGGGGTCGAGTTATGCGGGAAGCTTTCTTT,CASSPKGGRVMREAFF
NA,TRBV7-3,TRBJ1-1,NA,TGTGCCAGCAGCTCAAACACGAACACTGAAGCTTTCTTT,CASSSNTNTEAFF
NA,TRBV7-9,TRBJ1-1,NA,TGTGCCAGCAGCCTGGGCGTGGGGGGTGAAGCTTTCTTT,CASSLGVGGEAFF
NA,TRBV4-2,TRBJ1-5,NA,TGTGCCAGCAGCCAAGAGCAGGCTCAGCCCCAGCATTTT,CASSQEQAQPQHF
many,TRBV7-6,TRBJ2-2,NA,TGTGCCAGCAGCGAAACGGGAGACGGGGAGCTGTTTTTT,CASSETGDGELFF
NA,TRBV11-3,TRBJ2-6,NA,TGTGCCAGCAGCTTAGGACTAAACTCTGGGGCCAACGTCCTGACTTTC,CASSLGLNSGANVLTF
NA,TRBV7-2,TRBJ1-1,TRBD1,TGTGCCAGCAGCGGGCACAGGGGTGTCGCTGAAGCTTTCTTT,CASSGHRGVAEAFF
NA,TRBV7-8,TRBJ2-5,NA,TGTGCCAGCAGCGCCGGGAACGCGGGGACGGGCGGAGAGACCCAGTACTTC,CASSAGNAGTGGETQYF
once,TRBV3-1/TRBV3-2,TRBJ2-2,NA,TGTGCCAGCAGCCCCACTCGGGGGGCCCGCACCGGGGAGCTGTTTTTT,CASSPTRGARTGELFF
NA,TRBV27,TRBJ2-1,TRBD2,TGTGCCAGCAACCGCGGGGGGGTGCAAAATGAGCAGTTCTTC,CASNRGGVQNEQFF
once,TRBV21-1,TRBJ2-7,NA,TGTGCCAGCAGGGACAGGGGCTATCAGGAGCAGTACTTC,CASRDRGYQEQYF
NA,TRBV19,TRBJ2-5,NA,TGTGCCAGTAGTATTGGTAGTCGGGGGAGGATACAAGAGACCCAGTACTTC,CASSIGSRGRIQETQYF
NA,TRBV6-2/TRBV6-3,TRBJ2-5,TRBD2,TGTGCCAGCAGTTACACTAGCGGGAGAGACTGGGGGGAGACCCAGTACTTC,CASSYTSGRDWGETQYF
NA,TRBV5-6,TRBJ2-7,TRBD2,TGTGCCAGCAGCCTGAGGACTAGCGGCTATAGCTCCTACGAGCAGTACTTC,CASSLRTSGYSSYEQYF
NA,TRBV7-3,TRBJ2-3,TRBD2,TGTGCCAGCAGCTTAGGGCGGGAGAGGTGGAATACGCAGTATTTT,CASSLGRERWNTQYF
few,TRBV7-8,TRBJ2-7,TRBD2,TGTGCCAGCAGCCGTAGACTAGCGGGAGGGCCCTCATCCTACGAGCAGTACTTC,CASSRRLAGGPSSYEQYF
NA,TRBV27,TRBJ2-1,TRBD2,TGTGCCAGCAGTTTATTACCCCCGATGATTTCCGCGGGGGGCTACAATGAGCAGTTCTTC,CASSLLPPMISAGGYNEQFF
NA,TRBV9,TRBJ2-5,NA,TGTGCCAGCAGCCTTAGAGAGGAACGAGAGACCCAGTACTTC,CASSLREERETQYF
NA,TRBV7-9,TRBJ2-3,TRBD2,TGTGCCAGCAGCTTAGCTATTAGCGGGGGGGTTTCAGATACGCAGTATTTT,CASSLAISGGVSDTQYF
NA,TRBV6-5,TRBJ1-1,TRBD1,TGTGCCAGCAGTCTGCTGGAAGCAGGGGGAGCTTTCTTT,CASSLLEAGGAFF
NA,TRBV4-3,TRBJ1-4,NA,TGCGCCAGCAGCCAAGTAGGGATTCGGACAGACCGTGGAAAACTGTTTTTT,CASSQVGIRTDRGKLFF
NA,TRBV5-1,TRBJ2-7,TRBD2,TGCGCCAGCAGGAGCGGGGACGCTAGGTACTACGAGCAGTACTTC,CASRSGDARYYEQYF
NA,TRBV27,TRBJ2-7,TRBD1,TGTGCCAGCAGTCCGCGGGACAGGGTCCTATACGAGCAGTACTTC,CASSPRDRVLYEQYF
NA,TRBV15,TRBJ2-7,NA,TGTGCCACCAGCTGGGGAAGGGGACTGTCCTACGAGCAGTACTTC,CATSWGRGLSYEQYF
once,TRBV27,TRBJ2-7,TRBD2,TGTGCCAGCAGCCCTCGACTAGCGGTTAGCTCCTACGAGCAGTACTTC,CASSPRLAVSSYEQYF
NA,TRBV5-1,TRBJ2-5,TRBD2,TGCGCCAGCAGCAACAGCGGGGGGGCGGTCCAAGAGACCCAGTACTTC,CASSNSGGAVQETQYF
NA,TRBV10-3,TRBJ2-2,TRBD2,TGTGCCATTGGACTAGCGGGAAATACCGGGGAGCTGTTTTTT,CAIGLAGNTGELFF
NA,TRBV30,TRBJ2-3,TRBD2,TGTGCCTGGAGTGTTAGCGGGAGGGGCGCAGATACGCAGTATTTT,CAWSVSGRGADTQYF
NA,TRBV6-2/TRBV6-3,TRBJ2-5,NA,TGTGCCAGCAGCCCGTCTGGGGGCAGCCAAGAGACCCAGTACTTC,CASSPSGGSQETQYF
NA,TRBV6-5,TRBJ1-1,TRBD1,TGTGCCAGCAGTTATACAGGGGCTGGGAGGAACACTGAAGCTTTCTTT,CASSYTGAGRNTEAFF
NA,TRBV7-2,TRBJ1-6,NA,TGTGCCAGCAGCCCCCCCGGTGGGGGGGCTGGATCACCCCTCCACTTT,CASSPPGGGAGSPLHF
NA,TRBV7-8,TRBJ1-2,NA,TGTGCCAGCAGCTTAACTGATGGCTACACCTTC,CASSLTDGYTF
few,TRBV28,TRBJ2-7,TRBD1,TGTGCCAGCAGTTTAGGCCCCCACACAGGGGGTACCTACGAGCAGTACTTC,CASSLGPHTGGTYEQYF
NA,TRBV9,TRBJ1-1,NA,TGTGCCAGCAGCCTCGGCGGGCCGGGCACTGAAGCTTTCTTT,CASSLGGPGTEAFF
NA,TRBV30,TRBJ1-4,TRBD1,TGTGCCTGGAGTGGACAGGGGGCAAGAGGGGAAAAACTGTTTTTT,CAWSGQGARGEKLFF
NA,TRBV29-1,TRBJ2-1,TRBD2,TGCAGCGTCACGGGACTAGCGGGAGTTGAGCAGTTCTTC,CSVTGLAGVEQFF
once,TRBV9,TRBJ1-5,NA,TGTGCCAGCAGCTCGGGCGGGATAGGGCAGCCCCAGCATTTT,CASSSGGIGQPQHF
NA,TRBV27,TRBJ2-5,TRBD2,TGTGCCAGCAGTCCCCGGCTAGCGGGGAAGCCAGGGGAGACCCAGTACTTC,CASSPRLAGKPGETQYF
few,TRBV4-2,TRBJ2-3,TRBD2,TGTGCCAGCAGCCGGAGGGCTAGCGGGGGGACTAGCACAGATACGCAGTATTTT,CASSRRASGGTSTDTQYF
few,TRBV2,TRBJ1-5,NA,TGTGCCAGCGGAGGGGACCCCCCGCATTTT,CASGGDPPHF
NA,TRBV6-2/TRBV6-3,TRBJ2-1,TRBD2,TGTGCCAGCAGCCGAACTAGCGGGGGTTACAATGAGCAGTTCTTC,CASSRTSGGYNEQFF
NA,TRBV6-1,TRBJ1-2,TRBD1,TGTGCCAGCAGTGAATGGGGGCAGGGGGCGGGCGGCTACACCTTC,CASSEWGQGAGGYTF
NA,TRBV18,TRBJ2-7,TRBD1,TGTGCCAGCTCACGGGACAGCCAAGGGGAGCAGTACTTC,CASSRDSQGEQYF
NA,TRBV5-1,TRBJ2-2,NA,TGCGCCAGCAGGGGTATCATATTCGGGACCGGGGAGCTGTTTTTT,CASRGIIFGTGELFF